These T cell receptor beta chains were read from a single sample in a study of T-cell memory formation after mild COVID-19. One entry per CDR3 protein results from TCRdb running MiXCR on the 5' RACE reads. The sample holds approximately 260,000 distinct CDR3 sequences, over 15% seen once. Input material: PBMCs or a T cell subset sorted from them (not recorded which). These receptor sequences come from a young man who had mild COVID-19 (a few samples of this study predate the infection). Cell type and time point are not known. Each CDR3 is given with its conserved first and last residue. A D gene is named only where the DNA matches it firmly. Clone size is stated in some rows and not others, as once, few, many or a class when expanded.

D | length | size | J | V | CDR3 | DNA
TRBD2 | 14 | few | TRBJ2-7 | TRBV5-1 | CASSFAGGAYEQYF | TGCGCCAGCAGCTTCGCGGGGGGAGCCTACGAGCAGTACTTC
- | 13 | few | TRBJ2-3 | TRBV7-2 | CASSLGLASTQYF | TGTGCCAGCAGCTTAGGTCTGGCTTCAACGCAGTATTTT
- | 14 | - | TRBJ1-4 | TRBV15 | CATSRTVSGEKLFF | TGTGCCACCAGCAGGACTGTCAGCGGTGAAAAACTGTTTTTT
TRBD1 | 14 | few | TRBJ2-5 | TRBV5-1 | CASSYPGGAETQYF | TGCGCCAGCAGCTACCCAGGGGGCGCGGAGACCCAGTACTTC
- | 15 | - | TRBJ2-3 | TRBV6-5 | CASKNRARGVDTQYF | TGTGCCAGCAAAAACCGGGCCAGGGGGGTAGATACGCAGTATTTT
- | 15 | - | TRBJ2-1 | TRBV27 | CASSTRAAGANEQFF | TGTGCCAGCAGCACTCGCGCGGCGGGGGCGAATGAGCAGTTCTTC
TRBD2 | 18 | - | TRBJ2-3 | TRBV4-3 | CASSQDRAGVLNTDTQYF | TGCGCCAGCAGCCAAGATCGGGCGGGGGTGCTCAACACAGATACGCAGTATTTT
TRBD1 | 12 | - | TRBJ2-1 | TRBV12-3/TRBV12-4 | CASSSGQGEKFF | TGTGCCAGCAGCTCCGGACAGGGCGAGAAGTTCTTC
- | 14 | many | TRBJ2-2 | TRBV6-5 | CASNRLYNTGELFF | TGTGCCAGCAATAGACTGTATAACACCGGGGAGCTGTTTTTT
- | 13 | few | TRBJ1-5 | TRBV10-3 | CATNGAESQPQHF | TGTGCCACTAACGGGGCCGAAAGTCAGCCCCAGCATTTT
- | 13 | few | TRBJ2-3 | TRBV20-1 | CSAPVGFGNTQYF | TGCAGTGCTCCCGTGGGGTTCGGAAATACGCAGTATTTT
TRBD1 | 14 | - | TRBJ2-3 | TRBV6-2/TRBV6-3 | CASTKWQGADTQYF | TGTGCCAGCACTAAATGGCAGGGGGCAGATACGCAGTATTTT
TRBD1 | 15 | - | TRBJ1-6 | TRBV15 | CATSRVTGANSPLHF | TGTGCCACCAGCAGAGTGACAGGGGCTAATTCACCCCTCCACTTT
- | 12 | few | TRBJ2-3 | TRBV6-2/TRBV6-3 | CASSIPADTQYF | TGTGCCAGCAGTATCCCAGCGGATACGCAGTATTTT
TRBD2 | 16 | - | TRBJ2-3 | TRBV5-1 | CASSTIAGESTDTQYF | TGCGCCAGCAGCACGATAGCGGGGGAAAGCACAGATACGCAGTATTTT
- | 14 | few | TRBJ1-4 | TRBV5-4 | CASSEMGTGEKLFF | TGTGCCAGCAGCGAAATGGGGACGGGGGAAAAACTGTTTTTT
- | 15 | few | TRBJ1-4 | TRBV5-1 | CASSPDVGFGEKLFF | TGCGCCAGCAGCCCGGATGTGGGGTTTGGAGAAAAACTGTTTTTT
- | 15 | few | TRBJ2-7 | TRBV11-2 | CASGLSGGFSYEQYF | TGTGCCAGCGGCCTCTCCGGGGGATTCTCCTACGAGCAGTACTTC
- | 15 | few | TRBJ2-2 | TRBV5-1 | CASSLGWGNTGELFF | TGCGCCAGCAGCTTAGGTTGGGGGAACACCGGGGAGCTGTTTTTT
- | 14 | - | TRBJ2-3 | TRBV5-1 | CASNTGVSTDTQYF | TGCGCCAGCAACACGGGGGTTAGCACAGATACGCAGTATTTT
TRBD1 | 13 | - | TRBJ1-5 | TRBV4-3 | CASSQGADQPQHF | TGCGCCAGCTCCCAGGGGGCGGATCAGCCCCAGCATTTT